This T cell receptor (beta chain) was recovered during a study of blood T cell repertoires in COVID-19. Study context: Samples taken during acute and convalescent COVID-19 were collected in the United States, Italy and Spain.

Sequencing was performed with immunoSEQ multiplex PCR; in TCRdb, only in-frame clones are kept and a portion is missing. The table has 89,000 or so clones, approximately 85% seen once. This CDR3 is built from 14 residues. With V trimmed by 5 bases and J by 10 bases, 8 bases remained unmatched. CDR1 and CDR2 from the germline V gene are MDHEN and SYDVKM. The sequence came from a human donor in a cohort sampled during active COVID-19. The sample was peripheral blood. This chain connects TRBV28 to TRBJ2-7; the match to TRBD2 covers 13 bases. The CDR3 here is CASSPPGLAGRQYF. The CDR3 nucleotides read TGTGCCAGCAGTCCACCGGGACTAGCGGGGAGACAGTACTTC.